The present TCR beta chain was sequenced within a study of yellow fever vaccine responses in identical twins. Study results and limitations: Twins' T cell vaccine responses reportedly looked partly convergent, partly personalized.

The CDR3 has 11 amino acids. Trimming took 5 bases from V and 0 from J, leaving 2 bases between them. This clonotype was counted only a few times. Its matching antigen is unknown. From the RT-PCR reads, TCRdb called clonotypes with MiXCR, one entry per CDR3 protein. The sample carries 2,000 or so distinct CDR3 sequences, around four fifths recorded once. The clonotype comes from a woman aged 18-35 years who received the yellow fever vaccine. Sequenced here: T cells from blood (PBMCs), unsorted or a sorted subset (not recorded which), sampled before or after yellow fever vaccination (not recorded which). The chain employs TRBV12-3 or TRBV12-4 and TRBJ2-7, with D unresolved. The CDR3 loop reads CASSTSYEQYF. The CDR3 nucleotides are TGTGCCAGCAGTACCTCCTACGAGCAGTACTTC.